The entry that follows covers one TCR beta chain sequence. Its antigen is currently unknown. This record belongs to a study of T-cell memory formation after mild COVID-19. Whole-study findings and limits: Second-wave clones peaking on day 37 lacked confirmed SARS-CoV-2 specificity. A balance of CD4 and CD8 characterized clones contracting day 15 to 85, whereas later expanders leaned CD4+.

Germline loops: CDR1 LNHDA, CDR2 SQIVND (reference sequence). The V end lost 3 bases, the J end lost 9 bases, and 13 bases lay between the germline ends. The CDR3 length is 13 residues. TCRdb reanalysed the 5' RACE reads using MiXCR and keeps one entry per CDR3 protein. The repertoire has 140,000 or so distinct CDR3 sequences, 14% of them found once; the top ten carry about 27%. The sample consisted of PBMCs or a T cell subset sorted from them (not recorded which). The J gene is TRBJ2-3, the V gene TRBV19; TRBD2 is a possible D gene (5 bases). The TCR sequence derives from an adult woman who had mild COVID-19 (a few samples of this study predate the infection). Cell type and time point are not known. The CDR3 DNA reads as TGTGCCAGTAGTATTGTCTTGACGGGGACGCAGTATTTT. It encodes CASSIVLTGTQYF.